This passage covers 27 T cell receptor beta chains from one sample sequenced in a study of neurological immune-mediated disorders. TCRdb ran MiXCR on the 5' RACE reads and lists one entry per CDR3 protein. The sample includes fewer than 85,000 distinct CDR3 sequences, 15% to 20% of them seen just once. The sample consisted of PBMCs. These receptors were obtained from a woman aged 40 to 55 in good health.

This clonotype was counted ten times or more. This rearrangement joins TRBV2 to TRBJ1-5; D ambiguous. CDR1 and CDR2 from the germline V gene are SNHLY and FYNNEI. This CDR3 is built from 14 residues. Trimming left V 4 bases short and J 0 bases short, with 7 bases between. The CDR3 DNA follows: TGTGCCAGCAGTGCCCTAAATAGCAATCAGCCCCAGCATTTT. Translated, it gives CASSALNSNQPQHF.

This clonotype was found many times. The rearrangement uses TRBV29-1 and TRBJ1-1; D unclear. This CDR3 region has 12 residues. Germline CDR1 reads SQVTM; CDR2 reads ANQGSEA. V lost 5 bases, J lost 4 bases, and 11 bases lay in between. The CDR3: CSVSMGITEAFF. DNA of the CDR3: TGCAGCGTTTCGATGGGAATCACTGAAGCTTTCTTT.

The table lists this clonotype with a few counts. V usage is TRBV15 and J usage is TRBJ2-5; TRBD2 might be the D (6 bases). Between the trimmed V and J ends, which lost 3 bases and 5 bases, there was a span of 16 bases. The CDR3 totals 15 residues. Germline V gene lookup returns CDR1 LNHNV and CDR2 YYDKDF (reference sequence). CDR3 nucleotides: TGTGCCACCAGCAGCGGGTGGGGAGGCGAGGAGACCCAGTACTTC. As protein: CATSSGWGGEETQYF.

The rearrangement joins TRBV5-1 to TRBJ2-5; D not certain. The V end lost 0 bases, the J end lost 5 bases, and 11 bases lay between the germline ends. CDR3 length: 14 amino acids. Germline lookup yields CDR1 SGHRS and CDR2 YFSETQ. The CDR3 DNA is TGCGCCAGCAGCTTGGAGTGGTCAGACGAGACCCAGTACTTC. As protein: CASSLEWSDETQYF.

In its sample, this clonotype was seen many times. V and J are TRBV20-1 and TRBJ1-1; D is possibly TRBD1 (6 bases). This CDR3 region has 15 residues. V shed 6 bases and J shed 1 base, with 18 bases lying between them. Germline assignment: CDR1 DFQATT and CDR2 SNEGSKA (reference sequence). The CDR3 loop reads CSAPLQGKWNTEAFF. CDR3 nucleotides: TGCAGTGCCCCCCTACAGGGAAAGTGGAACACTGAAGCTTTCTTT.

In this sample, this clonotype turned up many times. The chain recombines TRBV14 with TRBJ1-1; 7 positions match TRBD1. Trimming removed 4 bases from V and 1 base from J; junction bases left unmatched: 6. The CDR3 is 15 amino acids. Germline V gives CDR1 SGHDN, CDR2 FVKESK. The CDR3 region has the DNA TGTGCCAGCAGCCTAGGTCGGACAGGGAACACTGAAGCTTTCTTT. Its protein product is CASSLGRTGNTEAFF.

At least ten counts were recorded for this clonotype. V usage is TRBV2 and J usage is TRBJ1-1, with D possibly being TRBD1 (6 bases). This CDR3 contains 14 residues. Germline CDR1 and CDR2: SNHLY and FYNNEI. Trimming removed 4 bases from V and 3 bases from J, with 12 bases in between. CDR3 amino acids: CASSGSRGYTEAFF. The DNA of the CDR3 is TGTGCCAGCAGTGGATCCAGGGGTTACACTGAAGCTTTCTTT.

This clonotype has a count of ten or more. The CDR3, as DNA: TGTGCCAGCAGCAGGGGTCCCAGGGCTGAAGCTTTCTTT. The encoded protein is CASSRGPRAEAFF. The chain employs TRBV12-3 or TRBV12-4 and TRBJ1-1, with a tentative D call TRBD1 (6 bases). The length of the CDR3 is 13 residues. The germline V and J ends were trimmed by 6 bases and 6 bases, with 14 bases remaining between them.

This clonotype has a count of ten or more. This sequence joins TRBV27 and TRBJ2-1; possible D gene TRBD1, 5 bases. Trimming pared 5 bases from V and 8 bases from J, leaving 19 bases between. From germline, CDR1 is MNHEY and CDR2 SMNVEV (reference sequence). The CDR3 is 15 amino acids. Here the CDR3 reads CASSRSDTPGDEQFF. The CDR3 coding sequence is TGTGCCAGCAGTCGCTCGGACACCCCTGGCGATGAGCAGTTCTTC.

This clonotype was counted many times. The CDR3 nucleotides are TGCAGTGCCCGAACATCCAGAGATACGCAGTATTTT. As protein: CSARTSRDTQYF. This chain links TRBV20-1 with TRBJ2-3, with D hard to call. There are 12 residues in the CDR3. Per the germline V gene, CDR1 is DFQATT and CDR2 is SNEGSKA (reference sequence). V was trimmed by 6 bases and J by 5 bases, leaving 12 bases between them.

CDR3 amino acids: CASTSLYGRTTGELFF. CDR3 nucleotides: TGTGCCAGCACATCTCTATACGGGAGGACCACCGGGGAGCTGTTTTTT. This sequence joins TRBV6-5 and TRBJ2-2, with TRBD2 matching over 7 bases. The CDR3 runs 16 residues. The junction had 12 bases not matched to a gene; V was cut back by 7 bases and J by 4 bases. The germline gives CDR1 MNHEY, CDR2 SVGAGI.

This clonotype was seen repeatedly, ten times or more. The chain links TRBV6-6 to TRBJ1-6; D uncertain. Germline V CDR1 and CDR2: MNHNY, SVGAGI (reference sequence). Deletions cut 9 bases from V and 2 bases from J, with 14 bases between. The CDR3 covers 15 residues. CDR3 in amino acids: CASDSLGTYNSPLHF. The CDR3 DNA reads as TGTGCCAGTGATAGCCTGGGAACCTATAATTCACCCCTCCACTTT.

This clonotype was seen repeatedly, ten times or more. The CDR3 DNA reads TGTGCCAGCAGCTTAAGGGTTTCCGCTAGCGGGTTCGGGGAGACCCAGTACTTC. Amino acid sequence: CASSLRVSASGFGETQYF. This chain connects TRBV7-2 to TRBJ2-5; 8 nucleotides line up with TRBD2. The CDR3 covers 18 residues. From germline, CDR1 is SGHTA and CDR2 FQGNSA. V was pared by 2 bases and J by 5 bases, with 16 bases of the junction left unmatched.

This clonotype was counted ten times or more. The junction does not match germline at one end; this may be a read error. The chain has TRBV27 and TRBJ2-1; D is unclear. This CDR3 is 12 amino acids long. Germline V gene sequence: CDR1 MNHEY, CDR2 SMNVEV (reference sequence). The CDR3 region is CASGFPYNEQFF. The CDR3 bases are TGTGCCAGCGGTTTTCCATACAATGAGCAGTTCTTC.

The chain joins TRBV5-1 to TRBJ1-2; possibly TRBD1 for D (6 bases). The V end lost 4 bases, the J end lost 8 bases, and 24 bases lay between the germline ends. CDR1 SGHRS and CDR2 YFSETQ come from the germline V gene. This CDR3 is built from 16 residues. CDR3 protein: CASSPQGTGAGGGYTF. CDR3 nucleotide sequence: TGCGCCAGCAGCCCACAAGGAACGGGGGCCGGCGGCGGCTACACCTTC.

This clonotype has at least ten counts. V and J are TRBV4-3 and TRBJ1-1; D perhaps matches TRBD1 (5 bases). In germline, CDR1 is LGHNA, CDR2 YSLEER. The CDR3 extends over 14 amino acids. Trimming stripped 1 base from V and 5 bases from J, with 11 bases between. The chain's CDR3 is CASSQVRGETEAFF. CDR3 DNA sequence: TGCGCCAGCAGCCAAGTTAGGGGTGAAACTGAAGCTTTCTTT.

By frequency in the sample, this clonotype is medium-sized. The chain links TRBV29-1 to TRBJ2-1; D might be TRBD2 (6 bases). This CDR3 is built from 13 residues. Trimming left V 4 bases short and J 3 bases short, with 10 bases between. Looked up from germline, CDR1 is SQVTM and CDR2 is ANQGSEA. This chain's CDR3 is CSVGAGSYNEQFF. DNA for the CDR3: TGCAGCGTTGGGGCCGGGAGCTACAATGAGCAGTTCTTC.

With respect to this clonotype: Sequence at one end of the junction differs from germline and may be a read error. The chain combines TRBV5-4 with TRBJ2-7; 10 bases align to TRBD2. Germline V CDR1 and CDR2: SGHNT, YYREEE (reference sequence). This CDR3 region has 14 residues. For the CDR3, the DNA is TGTGCCAGCAGCCCCTGGACTAGCGGTCCTGATATGAACTTC. It translates to CASSPWTSGPDMNF. Drawing the rest from reference TRBV5-4 and TRBJ2-7, the complete variable domain is ETGVTQSPTHLIKTRGQQVTLRCSSQSGHNTVSWYQQALGQGPQFIFQYYREEENGRGNFPPRFSGLQFPNYSSELNVNALELDDSALYLCASSPWTSGPDMNFGPGTRLTVT.

This clonotype was picked up many times. The chain joins TRBV5-5 to TRBJ1-2, with D unresolved. Germline-derived CDR1 and CDR2 are SGHKS and YYEKEE (reference sequence). Trimming stripped 2 bases from V and 5 bases from J, with 10 bases between. The CDR3 has 13 residues. The CDR3 spells CASSFDGTYGYTF. The DNA of the CDR3 is TGTGCCAGCAGCTTTGACGGAACATATGGCTACACCTTC.

At least ten counts were recorded for this clonotype. The rearrangement links TRBV6-4 to TRBJ2-3; D perhaps matches TRBD2 (7 bases). V lost 0 bases, J lost 6 bases, and 19 bases lay in between. Per the germline V gene, CDR1 is MRHNA and CDR2 is SNTAGT. This CDR3 has 17 amino acids. CDR3 sequence: CASSDSPGGGGVDTQYF. CDR3 DNA sequence: TGTGCCAGCAGTGACTCCCCGGGTGGCGGGGGCGTTGATACGCAGTATTTT.

This clonotype was seen at least ten times. This sequence joins TRBV20-1 and TRBJ2-7; 11 positions agree with TRBD1. The CDR3 is 14 amino acids. The germline gives CDR1 DFQATT, CDR2 SNEGSKA (reference sequence). V was pared by 5 bases and J by 1 base, with 4 bases of the junction left unmatched. CDR3 amino acids: CSAVGTGGSYEQYV. In DNA, the CDR3 is TGCAGTGCTGTGGGGACAGGGGGTTCCTACGAGCAGTACGTC.

This clonotype has ten or more counts. The J gene is TRBJ1-6, the V gene TRBV6-1, with D possibly being TRBD1 (5 bases). V dropped 1 base and J dropped 7 bases, with 20 bases sitting between them. Germline V lookup: CDR1 MNHNS, CDR2 SASEGT. This CDR3 region has 18 residues. The CDR3 region is CASSEVKGLRWDNSPLHF. CDR3 nucleotide sequence: TGTGCCAGCAGTGAAGTAAAAGGATTGCGCTGGGACAATTCACCCCTCCACTTT.

Many counts were recorded for this clonotype. The V call is TRBV12-3 or TRBV12-4, the J call TRBJ1-2; TRBD1 matches 7 bases. The CDR3 is made up of 13 amino acids. The trim removed 6 bases at V and 4 bases at J, leaving 5 bases unmatched. As DNA, the CDR3 is TGTGCCAGCAGGCCGGGGACAGCCTATGGCTACACCTTC. Translating gives CASRPGTAYGYTF.

This clonotype was detected ten times or more. The chain combines TRBV5-1 with TRBJ2-5; unclear D gene. CDR1 and CDR2 from the germline V gene are SGHRS and YFSETQ. Trimming shortened V by 0 bases and J by 3 bases, and 9 bases separated the two germline ends. The CDR3 consists of 14 residues. Here the CDR3 DNA reads TGCGCCAGCAGCTTGGGGGCAGTTAAAGAGACCCAGTACTTC. Protein sequence: CASSLGAVKETQYF. The variable domain in full, with the rest retrieved from reference TRBV5-1 and TRBJ2-5, is KAGVTQTPRYLIKTRGQQVTLSCSPISGHRSVSWYQQTPGQGLQFLFEYFSETQRNKGNFPGRFSGRQFSNSRSEMNVSTLELGDSALYLCASSLGAVKETQYFGPGTRLLVL.

J is TRBJ2-5 and V is TRBV20-1; the match to TRBD1 covers 10 bases. The CDR3 loop spans 14 amino acids. Germline V CDR1 and CDR2: DFQATT, SNEGSKA (reference sequence). Trimming removed 3 bases from V and 5 bases from J; junction bases left unmatched: 6. The CDR3 sequence: CSARKTGGDETQYF. The CDR3 DNA sequence: TGCAGTGCTAGGAAGACAGGGGGCGATGAGACCCAGTACTTC.

Many counts were recorded for this clonotype. The chain joins TRBV2 to TRBJ1-2, with D perhaps TRBD1 (5 bases). Trimming removed 4 bases at V and 5 bases at J, with 8 bases between. The CDR3 length is 12 residues. Per the germline V gene, CDR1 is SNHLY and CDR2 is FYNNEI. CDR3 region: CASSGGGYGYTF. In nucleotides, the CDR3 is TGTGCCAGCAGTGGGGGGGGTTATGGCTACACCTTC.

In this sample, this clonotype turned up many times. The chain employs TRBV7-9 and TRBJ2-7, with 7 nucleotides matching TRBD1. The CDR3 spans 14 residues. V trimming: 6 bases; J trimming: 1 base; junction bases outside the gene matches: 6. Per germline, CDR1 SEHNR and CDR2 FQNEAQ (reference sequence). As DNA, the CDR3 is TGTGCCAGCAGTTCCCGGGACAGTTCCTACGAGCAGTACTTC. This encodes CASSSRDSSYEQYF.